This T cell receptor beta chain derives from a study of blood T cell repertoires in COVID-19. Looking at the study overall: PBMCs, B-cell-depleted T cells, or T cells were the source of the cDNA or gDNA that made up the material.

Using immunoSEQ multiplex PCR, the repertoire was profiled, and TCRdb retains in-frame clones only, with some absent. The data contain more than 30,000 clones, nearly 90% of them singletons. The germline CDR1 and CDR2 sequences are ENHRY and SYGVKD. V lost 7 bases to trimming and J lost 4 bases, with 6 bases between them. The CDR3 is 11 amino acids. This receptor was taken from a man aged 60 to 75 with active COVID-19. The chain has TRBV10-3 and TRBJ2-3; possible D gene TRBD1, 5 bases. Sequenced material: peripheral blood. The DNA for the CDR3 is TGTGCCATCAAGGGGTCAGATACGCAGTATTTT. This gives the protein CAIKGSDTQYF.